The 21 T cell receptor beta chains below were found in one sample sequenced in a study of blood T cell repertoires in COVID-19. Clones were sequenced by immunoSEQ multiplex PCR, and TCRdb holds only the in-frame ones, with some missing. The sample shows around 150,000 clones, over 60% of them seen only once. The sample consisted of peripheral blood. The receptors were gathered from a woman between 45 and 65 years old with active or convalescent COVID-19.

This sequence joins TRBV13 and TRBJ2-7; TRBD2 matches 11 bases. Germline CDR1 is PRHDT and CDR2 is FYEKMQ (reference sequence). This CDR3 is 20 amino acids long. J lost 4 bases, V lost 5 bases, and 22 bases had no gene match. The CDR3 is CASSPNMLAGGSPSGYEQYF. The CDR3, as DNA: TGTGCCAGCAGCCCAAACATGCTAGCGGGAGGCTCCCCAAGCGGATACGAGCAGTACTTC.

The CDR3 here is CASINVWGPYEQYF. The CDR3 bases are TGTGCCAGCATTAATGTTTGGGGCCCCTACGAGCAGTACTTC. This sequence joins TRBV6-5 and TRBJ2-7; D is perhaps TRBD1 (5 bases). In germline, CDR1 is MNHEY, CDR2 SVGAGI. The CDR3 runs to 14 residues. The ends were cut back, 7 bases at V and 2 bases at J, with 15 bases in the middle.

The chain employs TRBV5-1 and TRBJ2-1, with TRBD1 identical over 7 bases. The V gene's germline CDR1 is SGHRS and CDR2 YFSETQ. V lost 3 bases to trimming and J lost 7 bases; unmatched junction nucleotides: 7. The CDR3 loop spans 14 amino acids. The CDR3 DNA follows: TGCGCCAGCAGCTCATCGACAGGGAGTAATGAGCAGTTCTTC. Encoded protein: CASSSSTGSNEQFF.

The chain couples TRBV2 to TRBJ1-2; 8 positions match TRBD1. V gave up 2 bases and J gave up 8 bases; unmatched junction bases: 4. The CDR3 extends over 13 amino acids. Germline V gene data show CDR1 as SNHLY and CDR2 as FYNNEI. The CDR3 DNA follows: TGTGCCAGCAGTGAACAGGGGGCTGGAGGCTACACCTTC. As protein: CASSEQGAGGYTF.

Notes on this clone: This CDR3 is also generated by other DNA sequences in the sample. This chain connects TRBV19 to TRBJ1-5, with a weak D call TRBD1 (5 bases). Trimming removed 3 bases from V and 5 bases from J, with 8 bases in between. The germline V gene has CDR1 LNHDA and CDR2 SQIVND (reference sequence). The length of the CDR3 is 13 residues. CDR3 in amino acids: CASSISRDQPQHF. DNA of the CDR3: TGTGCCAGTAGTATTTCCAGGGATCAGCCCCAGCATTTT. Together with reference TRBV19 and TRBJ1-5, the CDR3 gives the full variable domain: DGGITQSPKYLFRKEGQNVTLSCEQNLNHDAMYWYRQDPGQGLRLIYYSQIVNDFQKGDIAEGYSVSREKKESFPLTVTSAQKNPTAFYLCASSISRDQPQHFGDGTRLSIL.

The J gene is TRBJ1-1, the V gene TRBV28; D remains unclear. This CDR3 has 12 amino acids. CDR1 and CDR2 from the germline V gene are MDHEN and SYDVKM. V lost 7 bases and J lost 4, with 10 bases in between. Here the CDR3 reads CASTGMFTEAFF. The CDR3 bases are TGTGCCAGCACGGGGATGTTCACTGAAGCTTTCTTT.

This clone was found once. The rearrangement joins TRBV6-6 to TRBJ1-2; tentative D call: TRBD1 (6 bases). The CDR3 length is 12 residues. CDR1 and CDR2 (germline): MNHNY, SVGAGI (reference sequence). V was pared by 6 bases and J by 8 bases, with 13 bases between. The CDR3 is CASSPTQGGYTF. In DNA form, the CDR3 reads TGTGCCAGCAGCCCTACCCAGGGGGGCTACACCTTC.

The rearrangement uses TRBV6-6 and TRBJ1-4, with TRBD1 matching 9 bases. The V and J ends lost 7 bases and 7 bases, in that order; junction bases with no gene match: 13. This CDR3 contains 16 residues. In germline, CDR1 is MNHNY, CDR2 SVGAGI (reference sequence). Here the CDR3 reads CASNQREPGQGEKLFF. CDR3 nucleotides: TGTGCCAGCAATCAAAGAGAGCCGGGACAGGGTGAAAAACTGTTTTTT.

The V and J genes are TRBV7-9 and TRBJ1-1; 9 positions match TRBD1. V dropped 4 bases and J dropped 7; count of bases not matched to a gene: 4. Germline V gives CDR1 SEHNR, CDR2 FQNEAQ (reference sequence). This CDR3 comprises 13 residues. The CDR3 protein is CASSSTGGHEAFF. The DNA of the CDR3 is TGTGCCAGCAGCTCTACAGGGGGCCATGAAGCTTTCTTT.

The rearrangement uses TRBV4-2 and TRBJ2-1; possibly TRBD2 for D (5 bases). This CDR3 spans 16 amino acids. Germline V gives CDR1 LGHNA, CDR2 YNFKEQ. Between the trimmed V and J ends, which lost 0 bases and 7 bases, there was a span of 16 bases. The DNA of the CDR3 is TGTGCCAGCAGCCAAGAGGGCGAGCGGACTTTAAATGAGCAGTTCTTC. Translation gives CASSQEGERTLNEQFF.

The J gene is TRBJ2-1, the V gene TRBV9, with 7 bases aligning to TRBD2. Trimming cost V 3 bases and J 5 bases; bases outside gene matches: 14. Germline V CDR1 and CDR2: SGDLS, YYNGEE. The CDR3 loop spans 17 amino acids. CDR3 nucleotides: TGTGCCAGCAGCGCACTACCCGGGACTAACCAGAACAATGAGCAGTTCTTC. This codes for CASSALPGTNQNNEQFF.

The chain has TRBV4-3 and TRBJ2-1; 8 positions match TRBD2. The CDR3 has 13 amino acids. Germline CDR1 and CDR2: LGHNA and YSLEER. J gave up 6 bases and V 3 bases, and 1 base lay outside the gene matches. CDR3 sequence: CASSQGLGNEQFF. The CDR3 nucleotides read TGCGCCAGCAGCCAGGGACTAGGCAATGAGCAGTTCTTC.

V gene TRBV28 combines with J gene TRBJ1-2; the match to TRBD1 covers 9 bases. CDR3 size: 15 residues. From germline, CDR1 is MDHEN and CDR2 SYDVKM. V dropped 7 bases and J dropped 3; count of bases not matched to a gene: 9. CDR3 DNA: TGTGCCAGCACTCGACCGGGACAGGGACACTATGGCTACACCTTC. Residues: CASTRPGQGHYGYTF.

This clone occurred once. J is TRBJ1-1 and V is TRBV5-6; the match to TRBD1 covers 9 bases. The CDR3 loop spans 16 amino acids. Germline V gives CDR1 SGHDT, CDR2 YYEEEE. J lost 1 base, V lost 1 base, and 5 bases had no gene match. CDR3 sequence (DNA): TGTGCCAGCAGCTTGCGGACAGGGGACGGGAACACTGAAGCTTTCTTT. As protein: CASSLRTGDGNTEAFF.

This chain links TRBV30 with TRBJ2-2; D remains unclear. This CDR3 region has 13 residues. The V end was cut by 5 bases, the J end by 1 base, with 8 bases between. Germline-derived CDR1 and CDR2 are GTSNPN and SVGIG (reference sequence). The DNA for the CDR3 is TGTGCCTGGCTTGACTTGAACACCGGGGAGCTGTTTTTT. This gives the protein CAWLDLNTGELFF.

The table lists this clone with a few counts. The chain uses TRBV19 and TRBJ1-1, with a tentative D call TRBD1 (6 bases). The CDR3 is 13 amino acids. Per germline, CDR1 LNHDA and CDR2 SQIVND (reference sequence). The ends were cut back, 6 bases at V and 1 base at J, with 9 bases in the middle. The CDR3 bases are TGTGCCAGTAGCCTGACAGGGAACACTGAAGCTTTCTTT. It yields the protein CASSLTGNTEAFF.

The chain couples TRBV7-2 to TRBJ2-3; D may be TRBD2 (5 bases). The CDR3 length is 16 residues. Looked up from germline, CDR1 is SGHTA and CDR2 is FQGNSA. Trimming cost V 0 bases and J 2 bases, with 12 bases left between them. CDR3 sequence: CASSLAKRPNTDTQYF. The CDR3 DNA follows: TGTGCCAGCAGCTTAGCGAAGCGGCCAAACACAGATACGCAGTATTTT.

The chain recombines TRBV4-3 with TRBJ2-2, with D perhaps TRBD1 (6 bases). The CDR3 is 15 residues long. Germline CDR1 LGHNA, CDR2 YSLEER. V gave up 0 bases and J gave up 3 bases, with 8 bases separating them. For the CDR3, the DNA is TGCGCCAGCAGCCAAGATTACAGGGACACCGGGGAGCTGTTTTTT. It codes for CASSQDYRDTGELFF.

This clone was observed once. The genes are TRBV5-5 and TRBJ2-7, with a possible D match to TRBD2 (5 bases). The CDR3 totals 15 residues. Deletions cut 7 bases from V and 7 bases from J, with 24 bases between. Germline assignment: CDR1 SGHKS and CDR2 YYEKEE (reference sequence). In DNA, the CDR3 is TGTGCCAGCCGACCCGAACGGACTTCACTGGTGGAGCAGTACTTC. Translation: CASRPERTSLVEQYF.

The chain has TRBV30 and TRBJ2-3, with 10 nucleotides matching TRBD1. The junction had 5 bases not matched to a gene; V was cut back by 4 bases and J by 4 bases. The CDR3 covers 14 residues. Per the germline V gene, CDR1 is GTSNPN and CDR2 is SVGIG (reference sequence). CDR3 bases: TGTGCCTGGAACGAGGGGACAGGGGCAGATACGCAGTATTTT. Translation: CAWNEGTGADTQYF. The full variable domain, rest sourced from reference TRBV30 and TRBJ2-3, is SQTIHQWPATLVQPVGSPLSLECTVEGTSNPNLYWYRQAAGRGLQLLFYSVGIGQISSEVPQNLSASRPQDRQFILSSKKLLLSDSGFYLCAWNEGTGADTQYFGPGTRLTVL.

V usage is TRBV28 and J usage is TRBJ1-1, with a tentative D call TRBD1 (5 bases). Trimming cost V 6 bases and J 5 bases, with 10 bases left between them. The V gene's germline CDR1 is MDHEN and CDR2 SYDVKM. The CDR3 extends over 12 amino acids. The CDR3 nucleotides read TGTGCCAGCAGGGGGGGAGCAACTGAAGCTTTCTTT. As protein: CASRGGATEAFF.